This TCR beta chain appears in the sequencing data of a study of T cells in women clearing cervical HPV infection. Study context: Case blood was drawn a median approximately 150 days after lesion detection.

CDR1 SGHRS and CDR2 YFSETQ come from the germline V gene. The CDR3 spans 15 residues. The V end lost 4 bases, the J end lost 6 bases, and 17 bases lay between the germline ends. For this clone: Read data end 3 residues before the CDR3 end; the end is taken from the germline J gene.

Assay used: immunoSEQ multiplex PCR; TCRdb lists only in-frame clones, some missing. The record lists roughly 20,000 clones, of which the ten most abundant hold about 5.2%. The sequenced material came from blood buffy coat. The sequence was collected from a woman aged 18 to 75 with a cervical HPV16 infection that either progressed to CIN3+ or cleared (not recorded which). The chain couples TRBV5-1 to TRBJ2-1; D may be TRBD1 (5 bases). The CDR3 DNA, read in part, is TGCGCCAGCAGCCCTGAGCAGGGCAGGGTCAATGAG. Its translation: CASSPEQGRVNE. In full, the CDR3 reads CASSPEQGRVNEQFF.